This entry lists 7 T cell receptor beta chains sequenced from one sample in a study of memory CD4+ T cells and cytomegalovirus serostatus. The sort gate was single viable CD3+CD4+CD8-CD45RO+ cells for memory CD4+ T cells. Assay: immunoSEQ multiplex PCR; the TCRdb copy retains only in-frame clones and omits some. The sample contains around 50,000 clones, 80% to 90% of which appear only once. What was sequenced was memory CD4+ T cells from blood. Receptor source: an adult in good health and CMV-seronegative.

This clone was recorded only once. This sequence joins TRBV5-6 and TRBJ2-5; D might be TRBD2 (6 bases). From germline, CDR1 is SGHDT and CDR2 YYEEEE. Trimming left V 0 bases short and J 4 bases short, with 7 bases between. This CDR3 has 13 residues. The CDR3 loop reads CASSLGGVETQYF. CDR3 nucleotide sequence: TGTGCCAGCAGCTTGGGGGGGGTAGAGACCCAGTACTTC.

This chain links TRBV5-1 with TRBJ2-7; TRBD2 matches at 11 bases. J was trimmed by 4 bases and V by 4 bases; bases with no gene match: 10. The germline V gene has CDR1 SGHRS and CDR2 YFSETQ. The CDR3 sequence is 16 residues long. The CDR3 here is CASSPPTSGRRYEQYF. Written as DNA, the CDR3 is TGCGCCAGCAGCCCGCCAACTAGCGGGAGAAGGTACGAGCAGTACTTC. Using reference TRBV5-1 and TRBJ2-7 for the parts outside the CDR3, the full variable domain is KAGVTQTPRYLIKTRGQQVTLSCSPISGHRSVSWYQQTPGQGLQFLFEYFSETQRNKGNFPGRFSGRQFSNSRSEMNVSTLELGDSALYLCASSPPTSGRRYEQYFGPGTRLTVT.

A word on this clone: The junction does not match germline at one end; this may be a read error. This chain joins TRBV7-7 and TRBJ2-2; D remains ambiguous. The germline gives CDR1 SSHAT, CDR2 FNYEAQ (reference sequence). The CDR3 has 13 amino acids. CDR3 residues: CASSHGVAGELFF. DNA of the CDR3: TGTGCTAGCAGCCACGGAGTGGCCGGGGAGCTGTTTTTT. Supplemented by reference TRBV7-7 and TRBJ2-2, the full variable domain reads GAGVSQSPRYKVTKRGQDVTLRCDPISSHATLYWYQQALGQGPEFLTYFNYEAQPDKSGLPSDRFSAERPEGSISTLTIQRTEQRDSAMYRCASSHGVAGELFFGEGSRLTVL.

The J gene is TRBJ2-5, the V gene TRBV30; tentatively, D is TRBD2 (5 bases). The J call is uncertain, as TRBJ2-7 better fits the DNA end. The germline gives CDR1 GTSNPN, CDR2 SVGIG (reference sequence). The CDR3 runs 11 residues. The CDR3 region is CASGDLYEQYF. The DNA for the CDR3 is TGTGCCAGCGGAGACCTTTACGAGCAGTACTTC.

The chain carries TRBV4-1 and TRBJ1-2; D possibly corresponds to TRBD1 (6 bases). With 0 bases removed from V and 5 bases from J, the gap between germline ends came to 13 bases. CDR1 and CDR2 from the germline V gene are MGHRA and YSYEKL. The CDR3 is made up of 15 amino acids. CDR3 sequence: CASSQEDRLPYGYTF. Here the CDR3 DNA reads TGCGCCAGCAGCCAAGAAGACAGGCTCCCATATGGCTACACCTTC.

DNA for the CDR3: TGTGCCAGCAGCAAAGGGACTAGCGGGAGATATGTGGAGACCCAGTACTTC. Translated: CASSKGTSGRYVETQYF. V gene TRBV21-1 combines with J gene TRBJ2-5; the table gives TRBD2 as D, unverified against the DNA. TRBV21-1 is reported as a pseudogene. The CDR3 sequence is 17 residues long.

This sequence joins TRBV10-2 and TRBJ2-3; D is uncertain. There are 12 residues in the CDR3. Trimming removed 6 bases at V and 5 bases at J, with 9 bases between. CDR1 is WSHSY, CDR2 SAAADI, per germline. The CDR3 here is CASRPPGDTQYF. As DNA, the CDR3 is TGCGCCAGCAGGCCCCCGGGAGATACGCAGTATTTT.